These 24 T cell receptor beta chains originate from one sample sequenced in a study of control samples from healthy donors and cancer patients. The method was immunoSEQ multiplex PCR; TCRdb's version includes in-frame clones alone and lacks a portion of them. The data contain 200,000 to 250,000 clones, around 94% of them singletons. Sequences were obtained from blood. Receptors were obtained from a man aged 50 or older in good health.

This rearrangement joins TRBV6-5 to TRBJ2-3; 11 positions agree with TRBD1. V trimming: 6 bases; J trimming: 4 bases; junction bases outside the gene matches: 6. The germline V gene has CDR1 MNHEY and CDR2 SVGAGI. The CDR3 runs 15 residues. The CDR3 reads CASRTGTGGADTQYF. The CDR3 DNA reads TGTGCCAGCAGGACCGGGACAGGGGGTGCAGATACGCAGTATTTT.

The chain recombines TRBV30 with TRBJ1-2; D ambiguous. Germline V gene sequence: CDR1 GTSNPN, CDR2 SVGIG (reference sequence). V gave up 4 bases and J gave up 4 bases, with 13 bases separating them. The CDR3 sequence is 13 residues long. Here the CDR3 DNA reads TGTGCCTGGAATTTGGCAGTTTCCTATGGCTACACCTTC. It encodes CAWNLAVSYGYTF.

DNA of the CDR3: TGTGCCACCAGTGCCCTAGCGGGGGCCCACACCGGGGAGCTGTTTTTT. It encodes CATSALAGAHTGELFF. The chain recombines TRBV24-1 with TRBJ2-2, with TRBD2 matching over 10 bases. Germline CDR1 is KGHDR and CDR2 is SFDVKD. After removal of 5 bases from V and 3 bases from J, the junction contained 5 bases not matched to a gene. CDR3 size: 16 residues.

J is TRBJ1-5 and V is TRBV20-1; D may be TRBD1 (6 bases). Germline loops: CDR1 DFQATT, CDR2 SNEGSKA (reference sequence). V dropped 3 bases and J dropped 4 bases, with 10 bases sitting between them. This CDR3 is 13 amino acids long. Here the CDR3 reads CSASTGINQPQHF. As DNA, the CDR3 is TGCAGTGCTAGTACAGGGATTAATCAGCCCCAGCATTTT.

The V call is TRBV5-5, the J call TRBJ1-2, with D uncertain. V was shortened by 4 bases and J by 0 bases, with 7 bases between the two germline ends. The CDR3 is 13 residues long. The germline V gene encodes CDR1 SGHKS and CDR2 YYEKEE (reference sequence). Written as DNA, the CDR3 is TGTGCCAGCAGCCCGATTCCTAACTATGGCTACACCTTC. Translation: CASSPIPNYGYTF.

J is TRBJ1-2 and V is TRBV6-1; no firm D call. Trimming stripped 1 base from V and 3 bases from J, with 9 bases between. The CDR3 spans 14 residues. Germline CDR1 MNHNS, CDR2 SASEGT. The CDR3 DNA follows: TGTGCCAGCAGTGAAGGGGCGGCTTACTATGGCTACACCTTC. Translating gives CASSEGAAYYGYTF.

The chain links TRBV2 to TRBJ2-6; TRBD2 might be the D (6 bases). CDR1 is SNHLY, CDR2 FYNNEI, per germline. V was pared by 8 bases and J by 2 bases, with 10 bases between. The CDR3 consists of 14 residues. The DNA of the CDR3 is TGTGCCAGCGGAGGGGAAACTGGGGCCAACGTCCTGACTTTC. It yields the protein CASGGETGANVLTF.

The V and J genes are TRBV27 and TRBJ2-7, with D possibly TRBD2 on 5 matching bases. CDR1 is MNHEY, CDR2 SMNVEV, per germline (reference sequence). The V end was cut by 6 bases, the J end by 6 bases, with 15 bases between. The CDR3 runs 13 residues. The CDR3 nucleotides are TGTGCCAGCAGAGACTCCCTCGAGGGCGAGCAGTACTTC. Translation gives CASRDSLEGEQYF.

This chain uses TRBV5-1 with TRBJ1-1; the D gene is possibly TRBD1 (5 bases). The germline V gene encodes CDR1 SGHRS and CDR2 YFSETQ. Between the trimmed V and J ends, which lost 4 bases and 3 bases, there was a span of 13 bases. The CDR3 spans 14 residues. CDR3 residues: CASSRRGGDTEAFF. The CDR3 bases are TGCGCCAGCAGCCGCCGAGGAGGGGACACTGAAGCTTTCTTT.

The CDR3 DNA is TGTGCCAGCAGCTTAACAGGGGGGGACTATGGCTACACCTTC. Translation gives CASSLTGGDYGYTF. V usage is TRBV7-2 and J usage is TRBJ1-2; 8 bases are shared with TRBD1. CDR1 is SGHTA and CDR2 is FQGNSA in the germline V gene. The length of the CDR3 is 14 residues. V was clipped by 2 bases and J by 3 bases; unmatched bases: 2.

V gene TRBV5-1 combines with J gene TRBJ1-1; TRBD1 matches at 8 bases. Per the germline V gene, CDR1 is SGHRS and CDR2 is YFSETQ. The J segment lost 1 base and the V segment lost 5 bases, leaving 10 bases of the junction unmatched. The CDR3 has 16 residues. The CDR3 sequence is CASRETTGTGNTEAFF. The CDR3 DNA follows: TGCGCCAGCAGGGAAACCACCGGGACAGGGAACACTGAAGCTTTCTTT.

This clone was found once. V usage is TRBV9 and J usage is TRBJ2-2; no clear D gene. The length of the CDR3 is 15 residues. Germline CDR1 is SGDLS and CDR2 is YYNGEE. The V end lost 4 bases, the J end lost 2 bases, and 12 bases lay between the germline ends. The CDR3: CASSIFSTNTGELFF. DNA of the CDR3: TGTGCCAGCAGCATTTTTAGCACTAACACCGGGGAGCTGTTTTTT.

The gene calls are TRBV4-2 and TRBJ1-1; D unresolved. This CDR3 comprises 14 residues. Per germline, CDR1 LGHNA and CDR2 YNFKEQ. The V end lost 3 bases, the J end lost 2 bases, and 10 bases lay between the germline ends. CDR3 nucleotides: TGTGCCAGCAGCCATCCCCCTCGAAACACTGAAGCTTTCTTT. Translating gives CASSHPPRNTEAFF.

The rearrangement joins TRBV29-1 to TRBJ2-5; D might be TRBD2 (5 bases). Germline assignment: CDR1 SQVTM and CDR2 ANQGSEA. The CDR3 is 13 residues long. With 2 bases removed from V and 7 bases from J, the gap between germline ends came to 14 bases. The CDR3 reads CSVERPSEGTQYF. The CDR3 region has the DNA TGCAGCGTTGAACGGCCCAGTGAGGGGACCCAGTACTTC.

The rearrangement uses TRBV27 and TRBJ1-1; D unresolved. This CDR3 contains 14 residues. Germline CDR1 and CDR2: MNHEY and SMNVEV (reference sequence). With 3 bases removed from V and 11 bases from J, the gap between germline ends came to 19 bases. For the CDR3, the DNA is TGTGCCAGCAGTTTGCGCCGGGAGGGAGGGAGCGCTTTCTTT. It translates to CASSLRREGGSAFF.

Turning to this clone: Other DNA sequences in the sample encode the same CDR3. The chain recombines TRBV18 with TRBJ2-5, with no clear D. CDR3 length: 13 residues. Looked up from germline, CDR1 is KGHSH and CDR2 is LQKENI. The germline V and J ends were trimmed by 2 bases and 2 bases, with 6 bases remaining between them. The CDR3 sequence is CASSPGSQETQYF. The DNA for the CDR3 is TGTGCCAGCTCACCAGGGTCTCAAGAGACCCAGTACTTC. Complete variable domain (other parts from reference TRBV18 and TRBJ2-5): NAGVMQNPRHLVRRRGQEARLRCSPMKGHSHVYWYRQLPEEGLKFMVYLQKENIIDESGMPKERFSAEFPKEGPSILRIQQVVRGDSAAYFCASSPGSQETQYFGPGTRLLVL.

The chain recombines TRBV6-1 with TRBJ2-7; D gene unclear. This CDR3 is 14 amino acids long. The germline gives CDR1 MNHNS, CDR2 SASEGT. The V gene lost 2 bases and the J gene lost 0 bases, with 8 bases spanning the gap. CDR3 DNA sequence: TGTGCCAGCAGTGAAATGCGTGCCTCCTACGAGCAGTACTTC. This encodes CASSEMRASYEQYF.

The genes are TRBV5-1 and TRBJ2-6, with a possible D match to TRBD1 (5 bases). The V and J ends lost 1 base and 0 bases respectively, with 14 bases between them. The CDR3 is 18 amino acids. CDR1 and CDR2 from the germline V gene are SGHRS and YFSETQ. In nucleotides, the CDR3 is TGCGCCAGCAGCTTGAGGCTCCAGGGCCACTCTGGGGCCAACGTCCTGACTTTC. It codes for CASSLRLQGHSGANVLTF.

The chain employs TRBV4-2 and TRBJ2-1; a weak D match, TRBD2 (6 bases). This CDR3 has 15 residues. The ends were cut back, 5 bases at V and 1 base at J, with 12 bases in the middle. CDR1 is LGHNA, CDR2 YNFKEQ, per germline. The CDR3 protein is CASSSEGGSYNEQFF. In DNA form, the CDR3 reads TGTGCCAGCAGCTCCGAAGGAGGGTCCTACAATGAGCAGTTCTTC.

V is TRBV6-5 and J is TRBJ2-1; 8 bases map to TRBD2. J was trimmed by 8 bases and V by 2 bases; bases with no gene match: 8. Germline V gene data show CDR1 as MNHEY and CDR2 as SVGAGI. The CDR3 sequence is 15 residues long. The CDR3 nucleotides are TGTGCCAGCAGTTACGGGGCTAGCGGGTCCTATGAGCAGTTCTTC. This sequence encodes CASSYGASGSYEQFF.

Notes on this clone: One junction end does not reproduce the germline sequence, and a read error may be involved. The chain links TRBV7-7 to TRBJ2-5, with a tentative D call TRBD2 (5 bases). The CDR3 runs 14 residues. Germline V gene lookup returns CDR1 SSHAT and CDR2 FNYEAQ (reference sequence). CDR3 DNA sequence: TGTGCTAGCAGCTTCAGCGAACGGGGAGAGACCCAGTACTTC. Protein sequence: CASSFSERGETQYF.

The V gene is TRBV15, the J gene TRBJ2-6, with D possibly TRBD2 on 5 matching bases. Germline V gene sequence: CDR1 LNHNV, CDR2 YYDKDF (reference sequence). CDR3 length: 17 amino acids. Between the trimmed V and J ends, which lost 0 bases and 1 base, there was a span of 10 bases. The CDR3 region has the DNA TGTGCCACCAGCAGAGAGGGCCGAGGGTCTGGGGCCAACGTCCTGACTTTC. Translation gives CATSREGRGSGANVLTF.

The chain's CDR3 is CASSPGRTEAFF. The CDR3 DNA sequence: TGTGCCAGCAGCCCAGGGAGAACTGAAGCTTTCTTT. The V call is TRBV7-9, the J call TRBJ1-1, with a possible D match to TRBD1 (5 bases). V lost 5 bases and J 5 bases, leaving 9 bases between the germline ends. Germline loops: CDR1 SEHNR, CDR2 FQNEAQ (reference sequence). CDR3 length equals 12 residues. The entire variable domain, with the rest obtained from reference TRBV7-9 and TRBJ1-1, is as follows: DTGVSQNPRHKITKRGQNVTFRCDPISEHNRLYWYRQTLGQGPEFLTYFQNEAQLEKSRLLSDRFSAERPKGSFSTLEIQRTEQGDSAMYLCASSPGRTEAFFGQGTRLTVV.

This clone has just one count. This rearrangement joins TRBV28 to TRBJ2-7; 9 positions match TRBD1. V dropped 6 bases and J dropped 3; count of bases not matched to a gene: 6. CDR1 MDHEN and CDR2 SYDVKM come from the germline V gene. The CDR3 spans 14 residues. CDR3 nucleotides: TGTGCCAGCAGCCGACAGGGGGGTGACTACGAGCAGTACTTC. Its translation is CASSRQGGDYEQYF.